This TCR beta chain was documented in a study of vaccination and CD4 T cells after COVID-19. At the level of the study: The post-COVID samples were taken a median roughly 98 days after diagnosis, anywhere from 35 to 161. Overlapping spike peptides served as the stimulus for the cells. These peptides came from SARS-CoV-2 and from the common cold coronaviruses HCoV-NL63, HCoV-OC43 and HCoV-229E.

Study-wide results and caveats: Convalescent patients had a median around 90% of post-vaccine SARS-CoV-2-reactive clones that were detected only after vaccination, not before it.

Treatment noted: roughly 11-day PBMC culture with coronavirus spike peptide pools or control peptides (ViraFEST assay). For ViraFEST, peptide pools expanded antigen-specific T cells, after which the TCRs were sequenced. Cultured CD4+ T-cell DNA underwent Oncomine TCR Beta short-read sequencing. TCRdb reprocessed the PCR reads via MiXCR and lists one record per CDR3 protein. This sample yields more than 8,000 distinct CDR3 sequences, of which under 80% are seen a single time; 9% belongs to the top ten. Trimming left V 7 bases short and J 5 bases short, with 11 bases between. The CDR3 consists of 11 residues. Per germline, CDR1 DFQATT and CDR2 SNEGSKA (reference sequence). With regard to this clonotype: What it recognizes is unknown.

This chain connects TRBV20-1 to TRBJ1-2; D gene ambiguous. The sample was CD4+ T cells from blood, cultured in vitro. This clonotype was obtained from a human donor who had recovered from COVID-19. CDR3 sequence (DNA): TGCAGTGATATGGAGACTTATGGCTACACCTTC. It yields the protein CSDMETYGYTF.